This is a list of T cell receptor beta chains from one sample in a study of identical twins. TCRdb re-called the 5' RACE reads through MiXCR, storing one row per CDR3 protein. The table includes roughly 690,000 distinct CDR3 sequences, 6% to 6.5% detected once. Sequences were obtained from naive T cells sorted from blood. The receptors were gathered from a man aged 18 to 30 in good health. Both conserved end residues are part of each CDR3. A D gene is named only where the DNA matches it firmly. Not all rows give a size; the values are once, few, many and, for expanded clones, a class.

TRBJ1-3,NA,TRBV7-9,NA,CASSLDRNLRDTIYF,TGTGCCAGCAGCCTTGACCGGAACCTTAGGGACACCATATATTTT
TRBJ2-5,NA,TRBV7-6,TRBD2,CASSQGTSGTLNQETQYF,TGTGCCAGCAGCCAAGGGACTAGCGGGACCCTAAACCAAGAGACCCAGTACTTC
TRBJ1-5,many,TRBV20-1,NA,CRAGHGNQPQHF,TGCAGAGCCGGACACGGCAATCAGCCCCAGCATTTT
TRBJ2-5,few,TRBV6-5,TRBD1,CATVTGQWEETQYF,TGTGCCACCGTTACGGGACAGTGGGAAGAGACCCAGTACTTC
TRBJ2-1,NA,TRBV5-1,NA,CASSLPNLRNEQFF,TGCGCCAGCAGCTTGCCCAACCTCAGGAATGAGCAGTTCTTC
TRBJ2-1,many,TRBV7-3,TRBD2,CASSILAGGGLREQFF,TGTGCCAGCAGCATACTAGCGGGAGGAGGTTTACGGGAGCAGTTCTTC
TRBJ2-3,many,TRBV28,TRBD2,CATPPNRGLATDTQYF,TGTGCCACCCCTCCGAACCGGGGACTAGCAACAGATACGCAGTATTTT
TRBJ2-5,few,TRBV7-9,NA,CASSLMTAGETQYF,TGTGCCAGCAGCTTAATGACGGCTGGGGAGACCCAGTACTTC
TRBJ1-2,few,TRBV20-1,NA,CSAITGMGGYTF,TGCAGTGCCATCACAGGAATGGGGGGCTACACCTTC
TRBJ2-1,NA,TRBV19,TRBD2,CASGEGPTYNEQFF,TGTGCCAGTGGGGAGGGCCCTACCTACAATGAGCAGTTCTTC